The present TCR beta chain was sequenced within a study of monozygotic twins with inflammatory bowel disease. Germline CDR1 and CDR2: MDHEN and SYDVKM. The CDR3 runs to 18 residues. TCRdb re-called the 5' RACE reads and gives one entry per CDR3 protein, without DNA. Its listing shows over 110,000 distinct CDR3 sequences. The specimen sequenced was blood. The chain combines TRBV28 with TRBJ2-1; TCRdb gives TRBD2 as the D gene, but with no DNA this cannot be confirmed. This TCR was recovered from a human donor with ulcerative colitis or Crohn's disease, or a healthy co-twin of an affected twin (not recorded which). The CDR3 is CASSSWTSGRKFYNEQFF.